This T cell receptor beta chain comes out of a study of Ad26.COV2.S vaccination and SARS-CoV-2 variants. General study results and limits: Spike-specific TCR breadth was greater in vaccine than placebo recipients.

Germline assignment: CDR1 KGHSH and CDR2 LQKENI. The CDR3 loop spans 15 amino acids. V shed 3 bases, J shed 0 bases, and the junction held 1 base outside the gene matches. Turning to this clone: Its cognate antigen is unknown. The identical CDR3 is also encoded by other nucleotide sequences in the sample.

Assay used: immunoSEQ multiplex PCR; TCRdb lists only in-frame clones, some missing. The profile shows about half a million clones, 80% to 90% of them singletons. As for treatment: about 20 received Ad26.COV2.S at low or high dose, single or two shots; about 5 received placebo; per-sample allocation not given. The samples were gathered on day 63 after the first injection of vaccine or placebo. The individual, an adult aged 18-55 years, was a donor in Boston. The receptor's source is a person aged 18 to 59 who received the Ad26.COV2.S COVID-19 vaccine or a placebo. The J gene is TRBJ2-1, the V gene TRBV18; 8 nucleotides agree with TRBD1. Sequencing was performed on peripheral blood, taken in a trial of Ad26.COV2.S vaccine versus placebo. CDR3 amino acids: CASSPGTGSYNEQFF. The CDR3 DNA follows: TGTGCCAGCTCACCTGGGACAGGCTCCTACAATGAGCAGTTCTTC.